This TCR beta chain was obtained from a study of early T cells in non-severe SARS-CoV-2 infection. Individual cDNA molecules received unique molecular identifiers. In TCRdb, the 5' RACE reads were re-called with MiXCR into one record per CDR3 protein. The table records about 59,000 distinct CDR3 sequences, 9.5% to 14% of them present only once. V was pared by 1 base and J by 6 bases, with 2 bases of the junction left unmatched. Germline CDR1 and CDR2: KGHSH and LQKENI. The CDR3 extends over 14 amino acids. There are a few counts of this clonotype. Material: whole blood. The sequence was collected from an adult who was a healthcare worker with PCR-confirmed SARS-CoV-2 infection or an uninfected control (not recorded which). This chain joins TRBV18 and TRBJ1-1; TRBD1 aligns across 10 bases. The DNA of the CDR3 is TGTGCCAGCTCACCACTGGGACAGGGGCCTGAAGCTTTCTTT. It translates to CASSPLGQGPEAFF.